This T cell receptor (beta chain) was captured in a study of cytomegalovirus exposure and HLA in healthy donors (dated by TCRdb to 2015 to 2018). Regarding the complete study: In an earlier analysis of around 540 of the donors, 250 to 350 Gb of sequence data and roughly 100 million unique TCR beta sequences from about 179 million T cells were reported. Roughly 300 gigabases of sequencing data and approximately 93 million unique TCR sequences were included in an early release covering about 620 HLA-typed donors. Of the roughly 400 genotyped donors, 80% to 90% were placed in the genetic ancestry cluster associated with self-reported Caucasian donors. The study was designed to test whether signatures of past pathogen exposure could be identified by cataloging public T cell receptors. Using immunosequencing, the study profiled T cell repertoires from 640 or so subjects and related those repertoires to cytomegalovirus serostatus. A separate validation cohort of 100 to 150 different subjects was used in addition to the approximately 700-subject first cohort. To predict cytomegalovirus infection status, the study brought together high-throughput TCR immunosequencing, statistical association of individual TCRs with disease status, and machine learning. To study patterns of TCR occurrence, a later analysis re-analyzed previously published TCR beta repertoires from 600 to 750 donors and added high-resolution HLA genotyping. Rather than using new phenotypic data, the later analysis identified candidate immune exposures from TCR beta sequences and from how often those sequences occurred across donors. An earlier analysis of approximately 630 of the donors applied high-throughput TCR beta sequencing to assess whether each TCR beta V gene segment acted as functional or pseudogenic. Alongside the repertoire data, information on donor age, sex, ethnicity and CMV serostatus was compiled. A later genetic analysis used genome-wide SNP genotypes for about three fifths of the 666 donors, treating that subset as a discovery cohort. All discovery cohort repertoires had been generated using a single sequencing platform. HLA typing included class I and class II loci at four-digit resolution. Typing coverage varied by locus: about 629-630 donors for A, B, C, DRB1 and DQB1; 522 for DQA1; some 610 for DPA1; some 470 for DPB1. Because of strong linkage in the cohort, four or five DR-DQ haplotypes were treated as single units for association and clustering. Among a few hundred genotyped donors of the cohort, an average of about 240,000 unique TCR beta nucleotide sequences were sequenced per donor, roughly 20% of them non-productive. Here is what the overall study found, with its caveats: Assigning TCR associations to individual alleles was difficult when HLA alleles, especially DR and DQ, strongly co-occurred. The cohort was sequenced for TCR beta chains only, and without alpha or paired-chain data the features that could be detected were limited. According to a later analysis, most CMV-associated TCR beta chains appeared to be HLA-restricted, and the HLA associations seemed to be driven largely by CMV exposure. A later analysis reported that several top co-occurrence clusters appeared linked to parvovirus B19, influenza, CMV and Epstein-Barr virus. Because counts were too low, about 18 rarely observed V segments, including chromosome 9 orphons, were excluded from the earlier analysis of a few hundred of the donors. Because some donors lacked HLA typing at each locus, the association tests relied only on the typed subset. The 87-base-pair reads could not distinguish some IMGT-functional V segments, including TRBV6-2 and TRBV6-3, so those segments were excluded. The presence/absence analyses assumed that sequencing depth was roughly uniform across donors, and that assumption may not be true. A further reported finding was that TCR beta sequences accurately predicted the HLA-A and HLA-B alleles for most subjects in the first cohort. In a later genetic analysis, a missense DCLRE1C variant was associated with V-gene and J-gene trimming of TCR beta chains, and the association was replicated in an independent cohort. For the cohort, immune exposure information was limited to CMV serostatus. It was suggested by the authors that the approach could potentially be generalized to other disease states and immunological phenotypes. In a later analysis, HLA-associated TCR beta chains showed more clonal expansion and lower generation probabilities than non-associated chains that were equally common. Most TCR sequences were seen in very few donors, while some public TCRs were found in many individuals. In the study, approximately 160 TCR beta chains were listed as associated with cytomegalovirus. According to a later analysis, TCR association rates differed among HLA loci, with DRB1 alleles showing the most associated TCRs and HLA-C alleles showing the fewest. In vitro tests confirmed that a few of the cytomegalovirus-associated TCR beta chains recognize cytomegalovirus antigens. In a later analysis, about 16,000 TCR beta sequences were associated with specific HLA alleles at a false discovery rate of 0.05. In a later genetic analysis, fewer N-insertions in productive TCRs were reported among donors in an Asian-associated ancestry cluster than the approximately 710-donor mean. The classifier was reported to diagnose cytomegalovirus status with high specificity and sensitivity in both the original cohort and the validation cohort. In an earlier analysis of around 500 of the donors, most TCR beta V segments appeared in productive rearrangements about 90% or about 30% of the time, broadly matching IMGT annotations. Correlated functional status among segregating V segments might reflect linkage disequilibrium, but an unknown experimental factor could not be ruled out. A cluster of highly shared sequence variants was judged likely to be a technical artifact of the sequencing pipeline.

Libraries were made using the immunoSEQ multiplex PCR assay. For the multiplex PCR, a mixture combining 60 forward primers for TCR Vbeta segments and 13 reverse primers for TCR Jbeta segments was used. The CDR3 region of rearranged TCR beta genes was amplified from genomic DNA by a multiplex PCR assay. On the Illumina HiSeq System, the amplified TCR beta libraries were sequenced as 87-base-pair reads. Processing in the source paper ran as follows. Across the 600 to 700 repertoires, a later analysis counted 80 million or so unique TCR beta chains, 8.5 million to 12 million of which were shared by at least two donors. To remove PCR and sequencing errors, raw reads were error-corrected and collapsed into unique sequences using a nearest-neighbor algorithm that merged closely related sequences. To assign V, D and J gene segments, CDR3 sequences were aligned to IMGT reference sequences. For a sequence to be retained, a match of at least six nucleotides was required to both a V gene segment and a J gene segment. Rearrangements were called productive when the CDR3 lacked stop codons and stayed in frame with V and J; all others were non-productive. Following IMGT convention, CDR3 was defined as the stretch from the second conserved V-encoded cysteine to the conserved J-encoded phenylalanine. The earlier analysis of some 550 of the donors excluded any sequence lacking an unambiguous match to a single V gene segment. In an earlier analysis of some 590 of the donors, a V segment was called functional when productive rearrangements were above 56.7%, and segregating when the standard deviation between donors exceeded 5%. A statistical classification framework was built for diagnosing cytomegalovirus status from the catalog of TCR beta chain sequences. V and J gene assignment, in a later analysis, came from comparing TCR nucleotide sequences with IMGT/GENE-DB human TR gene sequences. In a later analysis, CDR3 sequences and most-parsimonious VDJ recombination scenarios were assigned using the TCRdist pipeline. A later analysis defined each TCR beta chain by its CDR3 amino acid sequence plus V-gene family, and excluded reads lacking a unique V-gene family. In a later analysis, a few hundred highly shared, low-generation-probability nucleotide sequences were removed to address suspected cross-contamination and a sequencing artifact. In a later analysis, a clonal expansion index for each public chain was calculated from normalized within-repertoire ranks of inferred template counts. A later analysis computed generation probabilities with a VDJ recombination model fitted to out-of-frame rearrangements, and checked the results against IGoR. A later analysis scored TCR-TCR, TCR-HLA and TCR-CMV co-occurrence with hypergeometric tests, applying a repertoire-size bias correction to TCR pairs. A later analysis estimated false discovery rates by permuting HLA or CMV assignments 20 times. In a later analysis, co-occurring TCRs were grouped using DBSCAN, and TCRdist sequence similarity was added for clustering within HLA-allele-positive subsets. Co-occurrence clustering excluded repertoires with fewer than 30,000 or more than 120,000 public chains, plus five with anomalous nucleotide sharing. TCRdb carries this immuneACCESS record with in-frame sequences only. Its versions omit some clonotypes, under half of them owing to an unresolved V gene in the studies checked, with the rest unexplained. The V and J calls and the clone size are those of that table, but D and trimming were determined from the DNA. Counted in this sample were over 150,000 clones; roughly 70% of them appeared once. 2.5% to 3.5% of the sample goes to the ten largest clones.

From the cysteine up to the phenylalanine, the CDR3 has a length of 18 residues. Left in the record is the CDR3 DNA by itself, 54 bases read in frame from the first base. CDR1 and CDR2 were assigned from the germline V gene as SGHAT and FQNNGV. Relative to germline, V is missing 6 bases and J is missing 2 bases, with 13 bases of the junction outside any gene match. As regards this clone: Its antigen is still unknown. There are no base qualities to consult, and no much larger clone falls within one base.

In total, roughly 670 healthy bone marrow donors made up the cohort. Cohort members were all nominally healthy when sampled, although unrecorded immune exposures were likely present. The donor was CMV seropositive and belonged to the group of 250 to 300 seropositive cohort members. Each donor provided a peripheral blood sample, and peripheral blood mononuclear cells were used for TCR beta sequencing. The Qiagen DNeasy Blood Extraction Kit was used to extract genomic DNA from the blood cell samples. Sequencing was carried out using PBMCs. This clonotype was sampled from a woman between 45 and 65 years old in good health and CMV-seropositive. The sequence joins TRBV11-2 to TRBJ2-3, and TRBD2 aligns with 11 junction nucleotides. Read as DNA, the sequence is TGTGCCAGCAGTACAAGGGGGCCTAGCGGGGGGATCACAGATACGCAGTATTTT. Its protein is CASSTRGPSGGITDTQYF.